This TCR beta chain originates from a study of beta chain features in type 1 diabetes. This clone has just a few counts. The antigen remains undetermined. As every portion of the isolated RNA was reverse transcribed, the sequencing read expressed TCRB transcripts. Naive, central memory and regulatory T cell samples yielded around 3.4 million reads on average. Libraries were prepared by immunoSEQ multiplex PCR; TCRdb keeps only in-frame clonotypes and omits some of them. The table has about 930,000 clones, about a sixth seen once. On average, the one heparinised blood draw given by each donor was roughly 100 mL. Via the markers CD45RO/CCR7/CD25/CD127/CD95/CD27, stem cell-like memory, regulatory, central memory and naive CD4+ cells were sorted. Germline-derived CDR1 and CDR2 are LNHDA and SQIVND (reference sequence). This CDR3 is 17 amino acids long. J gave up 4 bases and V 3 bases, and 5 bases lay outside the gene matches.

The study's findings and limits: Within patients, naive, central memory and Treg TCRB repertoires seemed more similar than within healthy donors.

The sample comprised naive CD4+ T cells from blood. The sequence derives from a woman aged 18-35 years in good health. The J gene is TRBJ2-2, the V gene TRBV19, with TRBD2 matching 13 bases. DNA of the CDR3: TGTGCCAGTAGTATGGGGACTAGCGGGAAAAGCACCGGGGAGCTGTTTTTT. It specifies CASSMGTSGKSTGELFF.